This TCR beta chain was sequenced in a study of molecular identifiers for immune sequencing clone quantification. The CDR3 sequence is 13 residues long. Germline CDR1 is SGDLS and CDR2 is YYNGEE. Trimming removed 0 bases from V and 3 bases from J, with 6 bases in between. Findings and caveats of the study: A shared barcode on identical TCR molecules could lead to underestimated sizes for highly expanded clones.

TCRdb independently ran MiXCR on the PCR reads; one entry per CDR3 protein. Seen here are some 100,000 distinct CDR3 sequences, 35% to 40% observed once, and the top ten hold approximately 4%. To note about this clonotype: Its antigen is unidentified.

The TCR originated in a human donor in good health. Some libraries in this study had Jurkat cell RNA spiked in. The chain is built from TRBV9 and TRBJ2-5; D is unresolved. Source material: naive CD8+ T cells from blood, with Jurkat cell RNA spiked in. Subset described: FACS-sorted CD8+CD4-CCR7+CD45RA+ naive T cells. CDR3 residues: CASSVGREETQYF. The CDR3 coding sequence is TGTGCCAGCAGCGTAGGAAGGGAAGAGACCCAGTACTTC.